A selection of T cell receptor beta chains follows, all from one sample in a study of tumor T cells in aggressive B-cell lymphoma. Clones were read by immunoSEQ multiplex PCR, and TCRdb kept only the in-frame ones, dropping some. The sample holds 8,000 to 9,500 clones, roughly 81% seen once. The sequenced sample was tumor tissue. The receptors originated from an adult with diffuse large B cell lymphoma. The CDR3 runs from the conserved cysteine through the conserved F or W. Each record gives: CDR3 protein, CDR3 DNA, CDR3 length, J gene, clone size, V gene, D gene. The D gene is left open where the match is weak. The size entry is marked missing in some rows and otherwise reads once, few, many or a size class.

CASSPQGEGGYTF | TGTGCCAGCAGCCCCCAGGGGGAAGGTGGCTACACCTTC | 13 | TRBJ1-2 | NA | TRBV6-4 | TRBD1
CASSPDPGLAGFYEQYF | TGTGCCAGCAGTCCCGATCCGGGACTAGCGGGGTTCTACGAGCAGTACTTC | 17 | TRBJ2-7 | NA | TRBV27 | TRBD2
CASSSSGAYEQYF | TGCGCCAGCAGCTCATCGGGAGCCTACGAGCAGTACTTC | 13 | TRBJ2-7 | NA | TRBV5-1 | NA
CASSIDRTGGNIQYF | TGTGCCAGTAGTATAGACCGGACAGGGGGAAACATTCAGTACTTC | 15 | TRBJ2-4 | NA | TRBV19 | TRBD1
CASSEDYRSGELFF | TGTGCCAGCAGCGAGGACTACCGGTCCGGGGAGCTGTTTTTT | 14 | TRBJ2-2 | few | TRBV9 | NA
CASSRGQGISRETQYF | TGTGCCAGTAGTAGAGGACAGGGAATTTCTCGCGAGACCCAGTACTTC | 16 | TRBJ2-5 | NA | TRBV19 | TRBD1
CASSLQGNTEAFF | TGTGCCAGCAGCCTCCAGGGAAATACTGAAGCTTTCTTT | 13 | TRBJ1-1 | NA | TRBV2 | NA
CASSLSGAGEQYF | TGTGCCAGTAGTCTATCAGGGGCCGGGGAGCAGTACTTC | 13 | TRBJ2-7 | NA | TRBV19 | NA
CASISASGLYTEAFF | TGTGCCAGCATCTCCGCCTCAGGCCTCTACACTGAAGCTTTCTTT | 15 | TRBJ1-1 | NA | TRBV27 | NA
CASKGTAISYNEQFF | TGTGCCAGTAAAGGGACAGCGATATCCTACAATGAGCAGTTCTTC | 15 | TRBJ2-1 | NA | TRBV11-2 | TRBD1
CASSQDQGRVAEQYF | TGTGCCAGCAGCCAAGACCAGGGGCGAGTTGCCGAGCAGTACTTC | 15 | TRBJ2-7 | NA | TRBV14 | NA
CASTPGTSGGISYNEQFF | TGCGCCAGCACACCCGGGACTAGCGGGGGAATATCCTACAATGAGCAGTTCTTC | 18 | TRBJ2-1 | NA | TRBV5-1 | TRBD2
CANSGGSGTDNEQFF | TGTGCCAACTCCGGGGGAAGCGGGACCGACAATGAGCAGTTCTTC | 15 | TRBJ2-1 | NA | TRBV18 | TRBD2
CASSRDRANSNEQFF | TGCGCCAGCAGCAGGGACAGGGCAAACAGCAATGAGCAGTTCTTC | 15 | TRBJ2-1 | NA | TRBV5-1 | TRBD1
CATRRDNTGELFF | TGTGCCACGCGCCGGGACAATACCGGGGAGCTGTTTTTT | 13 | TRBJ2-2 | NA | TRBV19 | NA
CASSFLGGGTEAFF | TGTGCCAGCAGTTTCTTAGGGGGTGGCACTGAAGCTTTCTTT | 14 | TRBJ1-1 | NA | TRBV6-5 | NA
CASSLRLAVYEQYF | TGTGCCAGCAGTTTGCGACTAGCGGTTTACGAGCAGTACTTC | 14 | TRBJ2-7 | few | TRBV27 | TRBD2
CAISESLDRGNSPLHF | TGTGCCATCAGTGAGTCCCTGGACAGAGGAAATTCACCCCTCCACTTT | 16 | TRBJ1-6 | NA | TRBV10-3 | NA
CASSHRESTDTQYF | TGCGCCAGCAGCCATAGAGAAAGCACAGATACGCAGTATTTT | 14 | TRBJ2-3 | NA | TRBV4-1 | NA
CASSSGGAEQFF | TGTGCCAGCAGCTCGGGGGGGGCTGAGCAGTTCTTC | 12 | TRBJ2-1 | NA | TRBV28 | TRBD2
CASSLDRGNEQFF | TGTGCCAGCAGCTTAGATCGCGGGAATGAGCAGTTCTTC | 13 | TRBJ2-1 | few | TRBV11-2 | NA
CASSKGQGAIHEQFF | TGCGCCAGCAGCAAGGGACAGGGGGCGATCCATGAGCAGTTCTTC | 15 | TRBJ2-1 | few | TRBV5-1 | TRBD1
CASSQETSGGADTQYF | TGCGCCAGCAGCCAGGAGACTAGCGGGGGAGCAGATACGCAGTATTTT | 16 | TRBJ2-3 | few | TRBV4-1 | TRBD2
CASSSAQGAEAFF | TGTGCCAGCAGCTCCGCCCAGGGGGCTGAAGCTTTCTTT | 13 | TRBJ1-1 | NA | TRBV7-2 | TRBD1
CAVYDSNTGELFF | TGTGCCGTTTACGACAGCAACACCGGGGAGCTGTTTTTT | 13 | TRBJ2-2 | NA | TRBV6-1 | NA
CAISGSLAGRTDTQYF | TGTGCCATCAGTGGTTCACTAGCGGGCCGCACAGATACGCAGTATTTT | 16 | TRBJ2-3 | NA | TRBV10-3 | TRBD2
CASSGPTPGNEQYF | TGTGCCAGCAGCGGCCCAACCCCGGGGAACGAGCAGTACTTC | 14 | TRBJ2-7 | NA | TRBV9 | NA
CAIETVQETQYF | TGTGCCATAGAGACAGTCCAAGAGACCCAGTACTTC | 12 | TRBJ2-5 | NA | TRBV7-9 | NA
CASSPRGVYGYTF | TGTGCCAGCAGCCCCAGGGGGGTATATGGCTACACCTTC | 13 | TRBJ1-2 | NA | TRBV6-5 | TRBD1
CASSRDIGYEQYF | TGTGCCAGCAGCAGGGACATTGGCTACGAGCAGTACTTC | 13 | TRBJ2-7 | NA | TRBV5-4 | NA
CAISGFGVTGATYEQYF | TGTGCCATCAGTGGCTTTGGGGTGACAGGGGCGACCTACGAGCAGTACTTC | 17 | TRBJ2-7 | few | TRBV10-3 | TRBD1
CASSGTGGRYEQYF | TGTGCCAGCAGCGGAACAGGGGGACGCTACGAGCAGTACTTC | 14 | TRBJ2-7 | NA | TRBV7-9 | TRBD1
CASSVRGGETEAFF | TGTGCCAGCAGCGTAAGAGGGGGCGAGACTGAAGCTTTCTTT | 14 | TRBJ1-1 | NA | TRBV9 | TRBD1
CASSDRDRGRTDTQYF | TGTGCCAGCAGCGACCGGGACAGGGGGCGGACAGATACGCAGTATTTT | 16 | TRBJ2-3 | NA | TRBV9 | TRBD1
CASSSPGQGGEQYF | TGCGCCAGCAGCTCCCCGGGACAGGGAGGCGAGCAGTACTTC | 14 | TRBJ2-7 | NA | TRBV5-1 | TRBD1
CASSQVTGVTNEQFF | TGCGCCAGCAGCCAAGTAACGGGGGTTACTAATGAGCAGTTCTTC | 15 | TRBJ2-1 | NA | TRBV4-3 | NA
CASSLSGRLLGDYEQYF | TGTGCCAGCAGTTTATCGGGCAGGCTGTTAGGGGACTACGAGCAGTACTTC | 17 | TRBJ2-7 | NA | TRBV27 | NA
CASSLSSLTTDTQYF | TGTGCCAGCAGTTTATCCTCCCTCACTACAGATACGCAGTATTTT | 15 | TRBJ2-3 | NA | TRBV27 | NA
CASSEWTGGRNEQYF | TGTGCCAGCAGTGAATGGACAGGGGGGAGAAACGAGCAGTACTTC | 15 | TRBJ2-7 | NA | TRBV25-1 | TRBD1
CASSPRAPDTQYF | TGTGCCAGCAGCCCCAGGGCGCCAGATACGCAGTATTTT | 13 | TRBJ2-3 | NA | TRBV7-9 | NA
CASSPSIDQETQYF | TGTGCCAGCAGTCCATCCATTGACCAAGAGACCCAGTACTTC | 14 | TRBJ2-5 | few | TRBV27 | NA
CSVVSGRTEAFF | TGCAGCGTTGTCTCCGGGAGAACTGAAGCTTTCTTT | 12 | TRBJ1-1 | NA | TRBV29-1 | NA
CASSLDGAAQHF | TGTGCCAGCAGCTTAGATGGGGCAGCCCAGCATTTT | 12 | TRBJ1-5 | NA | TRBV7-9 | NA
CATSRDRVGNTEAFF | TGTGCCACCAGCAGAGACAGGGTGGGGAACACTGAAGCTTTCTTT | 15 | TRBJ1-1 | NA | TRBV15 | NA
CASRDRTNTEAFF | TGTGCCAGTAGGGACAGGACGAACACTGAAGCTTTCTTT | 13 | TRBJ1-1 | NA | TRBV19 | TRBD1
CASSIWDSYNSPLHF | TGTGCCAGCAGCATTTGGGACAGCTATAATTCACCCCTCCACTTT | 15 | TRBJ1-6 | once | TRBV7-2 | TRBD1
CASRPTGLAGNTIYF | TGTGCCAGCAGGCCGACAGGACTCGCAGGAAACACCATATATTTT | 15 | TRBJ1-3 | NA | TRBV6-1 | NA
CASSLGAQGMYQPQHF | TGTGCCAGCAGCTTGGGAGCACAGGGCATGTACCAGCCCCAGCATTTT | 16 | TRBJ1-5 | NA | TRBV5-6 | NA
CASGLLGRPNTKAFF | TGTGCTAGTGGTTTGCTTGGCCGTCCGAACACTAAAGCTTTCTTT | 15 | TRBJ1-1 | NA | TRBV12-5 | NA
CASGARAGSNNSPLHF | TGTGCCAGCGGGGCCAGGGCAGGGTCAAATAATTCACCCCTCCACTTT | 16 | TRBJ1-6 | NA | TRBV5-5 | NA
CASSPGVNYGYTF | TGTGCCAGCAGCCCCGGGGTTAACTATGGCTACACCTTC | 13 | TRBJ1-2 | NA | TRBV7-2 | NA
CASDPPGRGAQEQYF | TGTGCCAGCGACCCCCCCGGGCGGGGGGCCCAAGAGCAGTACTTC | 15 | TRBJ2-7 | NA | TRBV4-2 | TRBD2